The 25 T cell receptor beta chains given below trace back to one sample, sequenced in a study of shared clonotypes between healthy human individuals. Some clones are missing from TCRdb's copy, which holds only in-frame ones; the method was immunoSEQ multiplex PCR. The sample yields 400,000 to 600,000 clones, around 79% seen once. Sequences were obtained from PBMCs. These TCRs come from a woman in her 40s in good health. Some clones in this sample may be carry-over from other donors' samples.

This clone was found a few times. The same CDR3 arises from other DNA sequences in this sample as well. The V call is TRBV7-3, the J call TRBJ1-1; no clear D gene. The CDR3 length is 13 residues. Trimming removed 3 bases at V and 4 bases at J, with 9 bases between. Germline CDR1 reads SGHTA; CDR2 reads FQGTGA. The CDR3 sequence: CASSLSPGTEAFF. The CDR3 DNA reads as TGTGCCAGCAGCTTGTCCCCGGGCACTGAAGCTTTCTTT.

The rearrangement links TRBV5-4 to TRBJ1-3; D gene unclear. CDR1 is SGHNT, CDR2 YYREEE, per germline (reference sequence). V was shortened by 1 base and J by 0 bases, with 11 bases between the two germline ends. The CDR3 covers 16 residues. As DNA, the CDR3 is TGTGCCAGCAGCTTGTCCAAGCGGTCCTCTGGAAACACCATATATTTT. Its protein product is CASSLSKRSSGNTIYF. The full variable domain, its missing parts supplied by reference TRBV5-4 and TRBJ1-3, is ETGVTQSPTHLIKTRGQQVTLRCSSQSGHNTVSWYQQALGQGPQFIFQYYREEENGRGNFPPRFSGLQFPNYSSELNVNALELDDSALYLCASSLSKRSSGNTIYFGEGSWLTVV.

The chain has TRBV30 and TRBJ2-7; 7 bases agree with TRBD1. This CDR3 comprises 15 residues. Trimming cost V 0 bases and J 3 bases; bases outside gene matches: 8. Germline values: CDR1 GTSNPN, CDR2 SVGIG (reference sequence). CDR3 protein: CAWSVPGQPFYEQYF. The CDR3 region has the DNA TGTGCCTGGAGTGTTCCGGGACAGCCATTCTACGAGCAGTACTTC.

The table lists this clone with a count of one. The gene calls are TRBV7-2 and TRBJ2-5; D gene uncertain. The CDR3 is 15 amino acids. Trimming cost V 2 bases and J 2 bases, with 12 bases left between them. Germline values: CDR1 SGHTA, CDR2 FQGNSA. CDR3 DNA sequence: TGTGCCAGCAGCTTAAGCCCAGCGATTCAAGAGACCCAGTACTTC. It codes for CASSLSPAIQETQYF.

The chain carries TRBV5-1 and TRBJ2-7, with 8 bases that match TRBD2. The CDR3 totals 14 residues. Germline loops: CDR1 SGHRS, CDR2 YFSETQ. With 2 bases clipped from V and 1 base from J, the junction kept 2 bases outside the gene matches. The CDR3 loop is CASSFGGRSYEQYF. The CDR3 bases are TGCGCCAGCAGCTTCGGCGGGAGGTCCTACGAGCAGTACTTC.

This chain joins TRBV11-2 and TRBJ2-7; the D is unclear. Trimming stripped 0 bases from V and 3 bases from J, with 12 bases between. Germline V gives CDR1 SGHAT, CDR2 FQNNGV. This CDR3 has 15 amino acids. The CDR3 spells CASSLERLENYEQYF. CDR3 nucleotide sequence: TGTGCCAGCAGCTTAGAGCGACTGGAGAACTACGAGCAGTACTTC.

V and J are TRBV6-5 and TRBJ1-1; tentatively, D is TRBD1 (6 bases). Germline loops: CDR1 MNHEY, CDR2 SVGAGI. The CDR3 is made up of 14 amino acids. Trimming pared 5 bases from V and 4 bases from J, leaving 14 bases between. In nucleotides, the CDR3 is TGTGCCAGCAGTCGACAGGCCCGGGGCACTGAAGCTTTCTTT. Translating gives CASSRQARGTEAFF.

This clone was recorded many times. V usage is TRBV5-1 and J usage is TRBJ1-2; 11 nucleotides match TRBD1. The germline gives CDR1 SGHRS, CDR2 YFSETQ. The V and J ends lost 4 bases and 7 bases, in that order; junction bases with no gene match: 6. The CDR3 loop spans 14 amino acids. In DNA form, the CDR3 reads TGCGCCAGCAGCACCGGACAGGGGGCGAGTGGCTACACCTTC. Translated: CASSTGQGASGYTF.

This sequence joins TRBV30 and TRBJ2-1, with D perhaps TRBD2 (5 bases). Trimming stripped 3 bases from V and 8 bases from J, with 17 bases between. Germline V CDR1 and CDR2: GTSNPN, SVGIG (reference sequence). This CDR3 is 14 amino acids long. The CDR3, as DNA: TGTGCCTGGAGGTGGAGCCGGGATAGGGATGAGCAGTTCTTC. Residues: CAWRWSRDRDEQFF.

The chain joins TRBV2 to TRBJ1-1; no reliable D call. Trimming cost V 4 bases and J 4 bases, with 16 bases left between them. Germline loops: CDR1 SNHLY, CDR2 FYNNEI. This CDR3 comprises 15 residues. DNA of the CDR3: TGTGCCAGCAGTGGTCCGGGTCAACCTAGCACTGAAGCTTTCTTT. Translated, it gives CASSGPGQPSTEAFF.

The V gene is TRBV12-5, the J gene TRBJ2-1; 7 bases map to TRBD2. This CDR3 has 14 residues. Germline V gene data show CDR1 as LGHNT and CDR2 as FRNRAP. The V gene end was trimmed by 4 bases and the J gene end by 1 base; junction bases not matched to a gene: 1. This CDR3 is CASGSGGSYNEQFF. CDR3 nucleotides: TGTGCTAGTGGTTCCGGGGGGTCCTACAATGAGCAGTTCTTC.

This clone occurred many times. The V call is TRBV27, the J call TRBJ2-1; TRBD2 might be the D (5 bases). V was cut by 4 bases and J by 9 bases, with 13 bases left in between. CDR1 is MNHEY, CDR2 SMNVEV, per germline (reference sequence). CDR3 length equals 13 residues. CDR3 sequence: CASSYHSRGEQFF. CDR3 DNA: TGTGCCAGCAGTTACCACTCCCGGGGTGAGCAGTTCTTC.

A single count supports this clone. V and J are TRBV5-1 and TRBJ1-2; no clear D. V was pared by 1 base and J by 2 bases, with 12 bases between. CDR3 length: 15 amino acids. Germline assignment: CDR1 SGHRS and CDR2 YFSETQ. The CDR3 is CASSLTYPGNYGYTF. The DNA for the CDR3 is TGCGCCAGCAGCTTGACCTACCCCGGGAACTATGGCTACACCTTC.

This clone was counted once. This chain links TRBV5-6 with TRBJ1-2, with D unresolved. Germline CDR1 reads SGHDT; CDR2 reads YYEEEE. V was clipped by 0 bases and J by 6 bases, with 18 bases between them. This CDR3 has 16 amino acids. CDR3: CASSLDSLRLADGYTF. The CDR3 nucleotides read TGTGCCAGCAGCTTGGACTCCTTACGATTGGCTGATGGCTACACCTTC. Full variable domain (remainder filled in from reference TRBV5-6 and TRBJ1-2): DAGVTQSPTHLIKTRGQQVTLRCSPKSGHDTVSWYQQALGQGPQFIFQYYEEEERQRGNFPDRFSGHQFPNYSSELNVNALLLGDSALYLCASSLDSLRLADGYTFGSGTRLTVV.

This clone was picked up many times. The chain has TRBV7-9 and TRBJ2-4; no firm D call. Deletions cut 1 base from V and 11 bases from J, with 6 bases between. This CDR3 comprises 11 residues. Looked up from germline, CDR1 is SEHNR and CDR2 is FQNEAQ (reference sequence). Written as DNA, the CDR3 is TGTGCCAGCAGCTTAGGAGCAGTTCAGTACTTC. This translates into CASSLGAVQYF.

The V gene is TRBV5-1, the J gene TRBJ2-3, with D hard to call. Trimming took off 0 bases at V and 7 bases at J, with 15 bases between the two ends. The CDR3 spans 15 residues. Per the germline V gene, CDR1 is SGHRS and CDR2 is YFSETQ. Here the CDR3 DNA reads TGCGCCAGCAGCTTGGCCGGCGCGGAGCAAAATACGCAGTATTTT. Its protein is CASSLAGAEQNTQYF.

This chain links TRBV5-6 with TRBJ1-2; D unresolved. The length of the CDR3 is 15 residues. V shed 1 base and J shed 4 bases, with 14 bases lying between them. From germline, CDR1 is SGHDT and CDR2 YYEEEE. The CDR3 DNA reads TGTGCCAGCAGCTTGCAGTCTTTGCTCGGCTATGGCTACACCTTC. This translates into CASSLQSLLGYGYTF. Filled out from reference TRBV5-6 and TRBJ1-2, the complete variable domain reads DAGVTQSPTHLIKTRGQQVTLRCSPKSGHDTVSWYQQALGQGPQFIFQYYEEEERQRGNFPDRFSGHQFPNYSSELNVNALLLGDSALYLCASSLQSLLGYGYTFGSGTRLTVV.

V usage is TRBV9 and J usage is TRBJ1-5; TRBD1 might be the D (6 bases). This CDR3 has 14 amino acids. Germline V gene data show CDR1 as SGDLS and CDR2 as YYNGEE. V lost 4 bases, J lost 7 bases, and 15 bases lay in between. The CDR3 sequence: CASSLGGGLQPQHF. As DNA, the CDR3 is TGTGCCAGCAGCCTTGGGGGGGGGCTGCAGCCCCAGCATTTT.

This clone was seen a single time. The chain uses TRBV2 and TRBJ2-1; D is unresolved. This CDR3 comprises 14 residues. V shed 3 bases and J shed 8 bases, with 14 bases lying between them. Germline lookup yields CDR1 SNHLY and CDR2 FYNNEI. DNA for the CDR3: TGTGCCAGCAGTGATCACCCGGAGTTCTATGAGCAGTTCTTC. Its protein is CASSDHPEFYEQFF.

This chain links TRBV4-3 with TRBJ1-5, with D unresolved. The CDR3 loop spans 16 amino acids. Trimming cost V 0 bases and J 4 bases, with 13 bases left between them. Germline values: CDR1 LGHNA, CDR2 YSLEER. The CDR3 region is CASSQDSAGLNQPQHF. CDR3 in DNA: TGCGCCAGCAGCCAAGATTCGGCAGGCCTGAATCAGCCCCAGCATTTT.

V gene TRBV13 combines with J gene TRBJ2-3, with 10 nucleotides matching TRBD2. Trimming took 4 bases from V and 5 from J; bases not matched to a gene: 6. The V gene's germline CDR1 is PRHDT and CDR2 FYEKMQ (reference sequence). The CDR3 covers 15 residues. The CDR3 sequence is CASSSLAGEQDTQYF. The DNA of the CDR3 is TGTGCCAGCAGCTCTCTAGCGGGAGAACAAGATACGCAGTATTTT.

The J gene is TRBJ2-6, the V gene TRBV4-1; D gene uncertain. V was pared by 1 base and J by 12 bases, with 10 bases between. The CDR3 is 13 amino acids. Germline loops: CDR1 MGHRA, CDR2 YSYEKL. The CDR3, as DNA: TGCGCCAGCAGCCAAGGGGATGCCGGCGTCCTGACTTTC. This sequence encodes CASSQGDAGVLTF.

The V gene is TRBV27, the J gene TRBJ2-1, with 7 bases lining up with TRBD2. The CDR3 has 14 amino acids. CDR1 is MNHEY, CDR2 SMNVEV, per germline (reference sequence). Trimming took 6 bases from V and 6 from J; bases not matched to a gene: 8. CDR3: CASRGTTNPNEQFF. CDR3 nucleotides: TGTGCCAGCAGAGGGACTACAAACCCCAATGAGCAGTTCTTC.

J is TRBJ2-7 and V is TRBV6-1; D may be TRBD1 (6 bases). The length of the CDR3 is 15 residues. Germline CDR1 and CDR2: MNHNS and SASEGT. V was trimmed by 0 bases and J by 5 bases, leaving 14 bases between them. The CDR3 protein is CASSEALRGYHEQYF. CDR3 nucleotides: TGTGCCAGCAGTGAAGCGCTGAGGGGGTACCACGAGCAGTACTTC.

V usage is TRBV30 and J usage is TRBJ2-2; D might be TRBD1 or TRBD2, each matching 5 bases. V lost 4 bases and J lost 3, with 15 bases in between. CDR3 size: 15 residues. The germline gives CDR1 GTSNPN, CDR2 SVGIG (reference sequence). CDR3 bases: TGTGCCTGGACCGGGACCCCAGTTTACACCGGGGAGCTGTTTTTT. It specifies CAWTGTPVYTGELFF.